These T cell receptor beta chains were read from a single sample in a study of blood T cell repertoires in COVID-19. Produced via immunoSEQ multiplex PCR; TCRdb's table is partial and in-frame only. The sample has roughly 70,000 clones, 75% to 95% seen once. Sequencing was performed on peripheral blood. These receptors all stem from a human donor with active COVID-19. The donor label of this sample is uncertain. CDR3s include the opening cysteine and the closing phenylalanine or tryptophan. D genes are given only for firm matches. Rows give clone size only sometimes, using once, few, many, or a class for an expanded clone.

d_gene	v_gene	j_gene	abundance	CDR3aa	CDR3nt
-	TRBV28	TRBJ1-1	few	CASSRSNTEAFF	TGTGCCAGCAGTCGGAGTAACACTGAAGCTTTCTTT
-	TRBV11-3	TRBJ2-3	-	CASSSRLGSGTDTQYF	TGTGCCAGCAGCTCAAGACTCGGGAGTGGCACAGATACGCAGTATTTT
-	TRBV7-9	TRBJ1-5	-	CASSLGGAGQPQHF	TGTGCCAGTTCCTTAGGGGGGGCGGGTCAGCCCCAGCATTTT
TRBD1	TRBV9	TRBJ1-3	-	CASSVGQGAGNTIYF	TGTGCCAGCAGCGTAGGCCAGGGGGCTGGAAACACCATATATTTT
-	TRBV6-5	TRBJ2-3	-	CASTPGGTDTQYF	TGTGCCAGCACCCCCGGAGGCACAGATACGCAGTATTTT
TRBD1	TRBV7-8	TRBJ1-2	-	CASSLARGQGVLQGGYTF	TGTGCCAGCAGCTTAGCGAGGGGGCAGGGTGTTTTACAAGGTGGCTACACCTTC
-	TRBV9	TRBJ1-6	-	CASSRGGGDSPLHF	TGTGCCAGCAGCCGTGGGGGGGGTGATTCACCCCTCCACTTT
TRBD1	TRBV27	TRBJ1-1	-	CASGDRRNTEAFF	TGTGCCAGCGGGGACAGGAGGAACACTGAAGCTTTCTTT
TRBD2	TRBV24-1	TRBJ2-3	-	CATAGTSTDTQYF	TGTGCCACGGCCGGGACTAGCACGGATACGCAGTATTTT
-	TRBV19	TRBJ1-2	-	CASSIVHTRPRSGYTF	TGTGCCAGTAGTATAGTCCACACCCGTCCAAGGAGCGGCTACACCTTC